This is a list of T cell receptor beta chains from one sample in a study of cytomegalovirus exposure and HLA in healthy donors. Clones were sequenced by immunoSEQ multiplex PCR, and TCRdb holds only the in-frame ones, with some missing. The sample shows fewer than 25,000 clones, around 73% of them seen only once. Sequenced input: PBMCs. The receptors shown here come from a man between 60 and 75 years old in good health and CMV-seronegative. The conserved cysteine and the conserved F or W are not part of the CDR3 here. Fields, in order: CDR3 protein, V gene, J gene.

cdr3_aa: ASTETGTVHYNEQF
v_call: TRBV5-5
j_call: TRBJ2-1

cdr3_aa: ARSILTAGGRRTQY
v_call: TRBV13
j_call: TRBJ2-3

cdr3_aa: ASSLPGTSGETQY
v_call: TRBV5-4
j_call: TRBJ2-5

cdr3_aa: ASRTSGASTDTQY
v_call: TRBV19
j_call: TRBJ2-3

cdr3_aa: ASSLPGGTEAF
v_call: TRBV5-4
j_call: TRBJ1-1

cdr3_aa: ASSIRPGREQY
v_call: TRBV19
j_call: TRBJ2-7

cdr3_aa: ASSPNPRGQSTVYNEQF
v_call: TRBV7-8
j_call: TRBJ2-1

cdr3_aa: AISELAGSTDTQY
v_call: TRBV10-3
j_call: TRBJ2-3

cdr3_aa: ASSLMGVGRTSGTDTQY
v_call: TRBV7-9
j_call: TRBJ2-3

cdr3_aa: ASSLIHDNEQF
v_call: TRBV6-4
j_call: TRBJ2-1

cdr3_aa: ASSPDRSSYNEQF
v_call: TRBV6-5
j_call: TRBJ2-1

cdr3_aa: ASSVGPVVGGEQF
v_call: TRBV9
j_call: TRBJ2-1

cdr3_aa: ASSSRGGSGANVLT
v_call: TRBV19
j_call: TRBJ2-6

cdr3_aa: ASSGDRGITGELF
v_call: TRBV2
j_call: TRBJ2-2

cdr3_aa: ASSLERGPSTDTQY
v_call: TRBV2
j_call: TRBJ2-3

cdr3_aa: ASSSTRPQGYEQY
v_call: TRBV28
j_call: .

cdr3_aa: ASSFAPRTRANTQY
v_call: TRBV27
j_call: TRBJ2-3

cdr3_aa: ASSPGQGAVAKNIQY
v_call: TRBV19
j_call: TRBJ2-4

cdr3_aa: ASTGTSGGYNEQF
v_call: TRBV6-5
j_call: TRBJ2-1

cdr3_aa: ASSQIRTSGRAGTGELF
v_call: TRBV2
j_call: TRBJ2-2

cdr3_aa: ASSRWTSSQETQY
v_call: TRBV11-2
j_call: TRBJ2-5

cdr3_aa: ASSLRAGYGYT
v_call: TRBV28
j_call: TRBJ1-2

cdr3_aa: ASIRGHTDTQY
v_call: TRBV6-1
j_call: TRBJ2-3

cdr3_aa: ASSIGGGAETQY
v_call: TRBV19
j_call: TRBJ2-5

cdr3_aa: ASSDSGSSSYEQY
v_call: TRBV19
j_call: TRBJ2-7

cdr3_aa: ASSRLLGAARNTGELF
v_call: TRBV14
j_call: TRBJ2-2

cdr3_aa: ASSAETGDQSTDTQY
v_call: TRBV5-1
j_call: TRBJ2-3

cdr3_aa: ASSSPGVTGELF
v_call: TRBV11-2
j_call: TRBJ2-2

cdr3_aa: ASGRGDYGYT
v_call: TRBV7-9
j_call: TRBJ1-2

cdr3_aa: ASSQEEAHSNQPQH
v_call: TRBV4-2
j_call: TRBJ1-5

cdr3_aa: ASSLGAGGNEQF
v_call: TRBV7-9
j_call: TRBJ2-1

cdr3_aa: ASLQGAGETQY
v_call: TRBV18
j_call: TRBJ2-5

cdr3_aa: ASSRTGVGGNTIY
v_call: TRBV6-6
j_call: TRBJ1-3

cdr3_aa: ASSPSVTGTGVHNEQF
v_call: TRBV13
j_call: TRBJ2-1

cdr3_aa: ASSEGIGGVEAF
v_call: TRBV6-1
j_call: TRBJ1-1

cdr3_aa: ASSATSGGAGNEQF
v_call: TRBV9
j_call: TRBJ2-1

cdr3_aa: ASSLLISRGADTQY
v_call: TRBV5-1
j_call: TRBJ2-3

cdr3_aa: ASSSPGGRTEAF
v_call: TRBV6-5
j_call: TRBJ1-1

cdr3_aa: ASSKTVPQPQH
v_call: TRBV6-1
j_call: TRBJ1-5

cdr3_aa: ASRASGADTQY
v_call: TRBV4-3
j_call: TRBJ2-3

cdr3_aa: ASSQHTTPAAHSPLH
v_call: TRBV4-3
j_call: TRBJ1-6